This T cell receptor beta chain was sequenced for a study of metastatic and nonmetastatic thyroid tumors. Across the study: Repertoire data that came from the blood and tumor or nodule tissue of malignant and benign thyroid patients were compared. Overall study results and limits: The reported finding was significantly higher TCR beta diversity in malignant thyroid tumors relative to benign nodules, in blood and tumor.

Patients were all untreated before their thyroid surgery. How the authors handled the data: Built for papillary thyroid cancer, a distant-metastasis classifier drew on CDR3 differences across clinicopathological groups. TCRdb reanalyzed the PCR reads with MiXCR. The V and J calls and clone size are TCRdb's, not the authors'. The table lists 24,000 or so clones, roughly a fifth of them singletons. Concerning this clone: Its antigen is not identified. At one end, the junction sequence differs from germline, possibly due to a read error.

The CDR3 has 13 amino acids. CDR1 and CDR2 (germline): DFQATT, SNEGSKA (reference sequence). The sequenced sample consisted of blood. The V gene is TRBV20-1, the J gene TRBJ1-6; D gene uncertain. The sequence was obtained from a female donor with papillary thyroid cancer or a benign thyroid nodule (not recorded which). Some clones in this sample may be carry-over from other donors' samples. The CDR3 region is CSAVSSYKSPLHF. Written as DNA, the CDR3 is TGCAGTGCTGTCAGCTCATATAAGTCACCCCTCCACTTT.